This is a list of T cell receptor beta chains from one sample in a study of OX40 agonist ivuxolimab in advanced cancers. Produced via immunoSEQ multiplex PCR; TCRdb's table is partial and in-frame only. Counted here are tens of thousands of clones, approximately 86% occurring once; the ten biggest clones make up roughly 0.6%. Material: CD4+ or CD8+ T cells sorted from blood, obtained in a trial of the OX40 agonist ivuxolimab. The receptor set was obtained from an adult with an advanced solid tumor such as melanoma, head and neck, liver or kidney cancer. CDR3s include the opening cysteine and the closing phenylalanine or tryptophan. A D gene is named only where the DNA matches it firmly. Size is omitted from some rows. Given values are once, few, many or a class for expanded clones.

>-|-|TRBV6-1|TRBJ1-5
TGTGCCAGCAGTGAAGGCAGTTATAGCAATCAGCCCCAGCATTTT
CASSEGSYSNQPQHF
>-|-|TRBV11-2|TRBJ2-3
TGTGCCAGCAGCCTCGGGACTCCCAGAGCCACAGATACGCAGTATTTT
CASSLGTPRATDTQYF
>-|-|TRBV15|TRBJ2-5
TGTGCCACCAGCAGAGATCCGTCTGGCCAAGAGACCCAGTACTTC
CATSRDPSGQETQYF
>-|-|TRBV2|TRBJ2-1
TGTGCCAGCAGTGTGTTAGCCAGCTCCTACAATGAGCAGTTCTTC
CASSVLASSYNEQFF
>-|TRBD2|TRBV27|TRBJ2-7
TGTGCCAGCAGTCACCGAGCGGGAGGGCCCTCCTACGAGCAGTACTTC
CASSHRAGGPSYEQYF
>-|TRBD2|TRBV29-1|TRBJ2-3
TGCAGCGTCCGTTTCATTAGCGGGAGGTTGGGAGATACGCAGTATTTT
CSVRFISGRLGDTQYF
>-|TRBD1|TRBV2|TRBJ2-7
TGTGCCAGTCGACAGGGGGCCTACGAGCAGTACTTC
CASRQGAYEQYF
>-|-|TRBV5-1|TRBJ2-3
TGCGCCAGCAGCTTGGGAGGGCACGGAACAGATACGCAGTATTTT
CASSLGGHGTDTQYF
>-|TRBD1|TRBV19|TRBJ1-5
TGTGCCAGTAGTATTGGGACAGGCAATCAGCCCCAGCATTTT
CASSIGTGNQPQHF
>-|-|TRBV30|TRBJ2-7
TGTGCCTGGAGTGTAAGGTACGAGCAGTACTTC
CAWSVRYEQYF
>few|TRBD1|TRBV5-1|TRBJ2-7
TGCGCCAGCAGCACCCAGACAGGGTACGAGCAGTACTTC
CASSTQTGYEQYF
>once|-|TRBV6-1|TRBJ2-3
TGTGCCAGCAGTGTTACAGATACGCAGTATTTT
CASSVTDTQYF